This T cell receptor (beta chain) appears in the sequencing data of a study of T cell repertoires in cytomegalovirus infection. For the study at large: Matching HLA type, along with CMV infection, was indicated by public TCR beta signatures.

TCRdb re-derived calls from the reads in MiXCR, one entry per CDR3 protein. The sample includes roughly 310,000 distinct CDR3 sequences, roughly a sixth seen only once; the top ten take about 12%. Germline loops: CDR1 MNHEY, CDR2 SMNVEV (reference sequence). This CDR3 contains 14 residues. V lost 5 bases and J 0 bases, leaving 9 bases between the germline ends. Study observations and caveats: HLA-C-restricted CMV clonotypes gave the most frequent clonotype in two of eight donors. CMV carriers with the relevant HLA were identified by cumulative public TCR beta family frequency.

On this clonotype: Its antigen is currently unknown.

This sequence joins TRBV27 and TRBJ2-3; weak D call: TRBD2 (5 bases). This TCR derives from a human donor in good health (CMV status not recorded). Some clones in this sample may be carry-over from other donors' samples. Specimen: PBMCs. The CDR3 nucleotides read TGTGCCAGCAGTAAGCGGACTAGCACAGATACGCAGTATTTT. It encodes CASSKRTSTDTQYF.